These T cell receptor beta chains were read from a single sample in a study of CD8 T cells in Susac syndrome. TCRdb processed the immunoSEQ multiplex PCR reads anew with MiXCR; each CDR3 protein has one entry. Among around 170,000 distinct CDR3 sequences listed, roughly 94% were seen once. Sample: CD4+ T cells from PBMCs. All receptors derive from a human donor in good health. Each CDR3 is given with its conserved first and last residue. D genes are given only for firm matches. Not all rows give a size; the values are once, few, many and, for expanded clones, a class.

-	-	TRBV5-4	TRBJ2-7	TGTGCCAGCAGCTTGGGAGGGGACACCTACGAGCAGTACTTC	CASSLGGDTYEQYF
-	once	TRBV7-2	TRBJ2-7	TGTGCCAGCAGCTTTGCGAATTCGGGAGAGCAGTACTTC	CASSFANSGEQYF
TRBD2	once	TRBV5-1	TRBJ2-3	TGCGCCAGCAGCGCGCTAGCGGGAGGAGTGGCAGATACGCAGTATTTT	CASSALAGGVADTQYF
TRBD1	-	TRBV6-1	TRBJ2-4	TGTGCCAGCACCCGAGGACAGGGAACCGTGGGCGGAAACATTCAGTACTTC	CASTRGQGTVGGNIQYF
-	-	TRBV28	TRBJ2-5	TGTGCCAGCAGTTTATTGGAAAGGCAAGAGACCCAGTACTTC	CASSLLERQETQYF
-	-	TRBV6-5	TRBJ1-2	TGTGCCAGCAAAACAGGGAGCCATTCGTATGGCTACACCTTC	CASKTGSHSYGYTF
-	-	TRBV20-1	TRBJ1-4	TGCAGTGCTTTCGACCCTGGAGCCGAAAAACTGTTTTTT	CSAFDPGAEKLFF
TRBD1	-	TRBV3-1	TRBJ1-1	TGTGCCAGCAGCCAAGGGTATGGGGACAGGGTGAGGTCTTTCTTT	CASSQGYGDRVRSFF
-	-	TRBV20-1	TRBJ1-1	TGCAGTGCTAGAGATCCAGGATCGGGCACTGAAGCTTTCTTT	CSARDPGSGTEAFF
TRBD1	-	TRBV5-1	TRBJ1-3	TGCGCCAGCAGCTTGGCGGCGACAGGGAGAAACACCATATATTTT	CASSLAATGRNTIYF
TRBD2	-	TRBV28	TRBJ2-7	TGTGCCAGTAGACTAGCGGGAGCTCCTCAGGGGGAGTACTTC	CASRLAGAPQGEYF
-	-	TRBV28	TRBJ1-5	TGTGCCAGCAGTTTTAAGCCTGGGGCAGGCGATCAGCCCCAGCATTTT	CASSFKPGAGDQPQHF
-	-	TRBV2	TRBJ2-7	TGTGCCAGCAGTCCCCACTACGAGCAGTACTTC	CASSPHYEQYF
TRBD1	-	TRBV14	TRBJ2-5	TGTGCCAGCAGCCACGTAGGGACAGGCCAAGAGACCCAGTACTTC	CASSHVGTGQETQYF
-	-	TRBV15	TRBJ1-2	TGTGCCACCAGCAGAGATTCGATTAACTATGGCTACACCTTC	CATSRDSINYGYTF
-	-	TRBV5-1	TRBJ2-7	TGCGCCAGCAGTCGTACCCCCGGGACAAGCTCCTACGAGCAGTACTTC	CASSRTPGTSSYEQYF
-	-	TRBV20-1	TRBJ2-7	TGCAGTGCTGCCCAAGGGGTGGACGAGCAGTACTTC	CSAAQGVDEQYF
-	-	TRBV6-5	TRBJ2-7	TGTGCCAGCAGTTCCCGAATGCGCCTACAGGGTTGGCAGTACTTC	CASSSRMRLQGWQYF
-	once	TRBV7-9	TRBJ2-2	TGTGCCAGCAGCGCTACCGGGACTCCCGTCGGGGAGCTGTTTTTT	CASSATGTPVGELFF
TRBD1	-	TRBV5-1	TRBJ2-5	TGCGCCAGCAGTTTCCAGGGGGTTGAAGAGACCCAGTACTTC	CASSFQGVEETQYF
TRBD2	-	TRBV6-1	TRBJ2-5	TGTGCCAGCAGTCTCGGACTAGCGGGGGGCTACGAGACCCAGTACTTC	CASSLGLAGGYETQYF
-	-	TRBV2	TRBJ2-1	TGTGCCAGCAGCGCTCTAGCTCCAGGCCTCAATGAGCAGTTCTTC	CASSALAPGLNEQFF
-	once	TRBV2	TRBJ2-5	TGTGCCAGCAGAGGACGGATGGGACAAGAGACCCAGTACTTC	CASRGRMGQETQYF
TRBD2	-	TRBV6-2/TRBV6-3	TRBJ2-3	TGTGCCAGTAGCGGGGGAGCAGATACGCAGTATTTT	CASSGGADTQYF
-	-	TRBV5-1	TRBJ1-5	TGCGCCAGCAGCTCCCGCAGGGGAGAGCCCCAGCATTTT	CASSSRRGEPQHF
-	-	TRBV30	TRBJ1-1	TGTGCCTGGAGTGTAGGGGTGTACACTGAAGCTTTCTTT	CAWSVGVYTEAFF
-	-	TRBV18	TRBJ2-1	TGTGCCAGCTCACCACTTGATGTCGGTGAGCAGTTCTTC	CASSPLDVGEQFF
-	few	TRBV18	TRBJ2-5	TGTGCCAGCTCACCTTCCGGGATCCAAGAGACCCAGTACTTC	CASSPSGIQETQYF
-	once	TRBV19	TRBJ2-2	TGTGCCAGTAGCAGGCCAGGGGCGGCCGGGGAGCTGTTTTTT	CASSRPGAAGELFF
-	-	TRBV19	TRBJ2-5	TGTGCCAGTAGTATATATTCCCAGGGAAGGGAGACCCAGTACTTC	CASSIYSQGRETQYF
TRBD2	-	TRBV7-8	TRBJ2-3	TGTGCCAGCAGCCGGCAAACTAGCGGGAGTTGGTCAGATACGCAGTATTTT	CASSRQTSGSWSDTQYF
-	-	TRBV6-4	TRBJ2-6	TGTGCCAGCAGTGAGATAGCTGGGGCCAACGTCCTGACTTTC	CASSEIAGANVLTF
TRBD1	-	TRBV29-1	TRBJ2-7	TGCAGCGCCCTGGGACAGCTTCTCTCCGAGCAGTACTTC	CSALGQLLSEQYF
-	-	TRBV12-3/TRBV12-4	TRBJ1-2	TGTGCCAGCAGTTCCTGGACAGAGCTTAACTATGGCTACACCTTC	CASSSWTELNYGYTF
TRBD1	-	TRBV7-2	TRBJ2-5	TGTGCCAGCAGCAACAGGGGACAGGGAGTAGAGACCCAGTACTTC	CASSNRGQGVETQYF
TRBD1	-	TRBV5-4	TRBJ1-3	TGTGCCAGCAGCTGGGACAGGTTCTCTGGAAACACCATATATTTT	CASSWDRFSGNTIYF
-	-	TRBV7-9	TRBJ2-5	TGTGCCAGCAGCTTAGGGCAGGCCCAAGAGACCCAGTACTTC	CASSLGQAQETQYF
TRBD1	once	TRBV28	TRBJ1-6	TGTGCCAGCAGTGCGTACAGGGGGCTTGATTCACCCCTCCACTTT	CASSAYRGLDSPLHF
TRBD2	-	TRBV20-1	TRBJ2-1	TGCAGTGCTAGAGGACTAGCGGGGACTTACAATGAGCAGTTCTTC	CSARGLAGTYNEQFF
-	-	TRBV7-9	TRBJ2-1	TGTGCCAGCAGCTTACAAACGGAGCAGTTCTTC	CASSLQTEQFF
-	-	TRBV7-9	TRBJ1-1	TGTGCCAGCAGCATTGCCGGGACAAACACTGAAGCTTTCTTT	CASSIAGTNTEAFF
TRBD1	-	TRBV11-2	TRBJ2-3	TGTGCCAGCAGCAAGATGACAGGGTATACGGATACGCAGTATTTT	CASSKMTGYTDTQYF
TRBD1	-	TRBV2	TRBJ2-7	TGTGCCAGCAGTGGAGGACAGGGAGTCGAGCAGTACTTC	CASSGGQGVEQYF
-	-	TRBV20-1	TRBJ2-7	TGCAGTGCTGCGACACATCCCTACGAGCAGTACTTC	CSAATHPYEQYF
-	-	TRBV7-9	TRBJ2-5	TGTGCCAGCAGCTCACGACTAGACCAAGAGACCCAGTACTTC	CASSSRLDQETQYF
TRBD1	-	TRBV29-1	TRBJ2-7	TGCAGCACATCCGGGACAGGGGGCAAGGGGCAGTACTTC	CSTSGTGGKGQYF
TRBD2	-	TRBV24-1	TRBJ2-3	TGTGCCACCAGTGAACGGGGACTAGGAGGAACAGATACGCAGTATTTT	CATSERGLGGTDTQYF
TRBD2	-	TRBV5-1	TRBJ2-1	TGCGCCAGCAGCTTGAGTAGCGGGGCCTACAATGAGCAGTTCTTC	CASSLSSGAYNEQFF
-	few	TRBV7-2	TRBJ2-1	TGTGCCAGCAGCTTAGCCAGGGGTTCCTACAATGAGCAGTTCTTC	CASSLARGSYNEQFF
-	once	TRBV29-1	TRBJ1-1	TGCAGCGGGCGAGGGGTGTGGAACACTGAAGCTTTCTTT	CSGRGVWNTEAFF
TRBD1	-	TRBV6-1	TRBJ1-1	TGTGCCAGCAGTGAACCCGGGACAGGGGACACTGAAGCTTTCTTT	CASSEPGTGDTEAFF
-	-	TRBV2	TRBJ2-4	TGTGCCAGCAGTGAAATGCGAGAGGCCAAAAACATTCAGTACTTC	CASSEMREAKNIQYF
TRBD1	-	TRBV2	TRBJ2-7	TGTGCCAGCAGTAAGACAGGGAGTGTCTCCGGCGAGCAGTACTTC	CASSKTGSVSGEQYF
-	-	TRBV5-1	TRBJ1-2	TGCGCCAGCAGCGGGACCCTCTATGGCTACACCTTC	CASSGTLYGYTF